These 12 T cell receptor beta chains share one sample of origin, sequenced in a study of T cells after posttransplantation cyclophosphamide. Clones were read by immunoSEQ multiplex PCR, and TCRdb kept only the in-frame ones, dropping some. The table has 15,000 to 20,000 clones, roughly 87% seen once. Treatment was busulfan-fludarabine conditioning, a marrow graft, and cyclophosphamide on days +3 and +4. Specimen: PBMCs, collected after allogeneic stem cell transplant with posttransplant cyclophosphamide. These receptors came from a female patient aged 40-49 years who received an allogeneic stem cell transplant from a related donor, was CMV-positive, and had no GVHD. Some T cells here may be from the graft donor.

This CDR3 reads CASSTQQGISEAFF. CDR3 DNA sequence: TGTGCCAGCAGCACTCAACAGGGGATCTCTGAAGCTTTCTTT. The rearrangement uses TRBV7-6 and TRBJ1-1; 7 bases map to TRBD1. The germline CDR1 and CDR2 sequences are SGHVS and FNYEAQ. The junction had 9 bases not matched to a gene; V was cut back by 5 bases and J by 6 bases. The CDR3 covers 14 residues.

V and J are TRBV5-1 and TRBJ2-7; 16 nucleotides match TRBD2. Germline V gene sequence: CDR1 SGHRS, CDR2 YFSETQ. The V gene end was trimmed by 4 bases and the J gene end by 6 bases; junction bases not matched to a gene: 4. The CDR3 consists of 15 residues. The CDR3 sequence is CASSTGTSGRGEQYF. CDR3 nucleotide sequence: TGCGCCAGCAGCACCGGGACTAGCGGGAGGGGCGAGCAGTACTTC.

The chain is built from TRBV21-1 and TRBJ2-2; the D call of TRBD1 is as the table states it, not checked on the DNA. TRBV21-1 is given as a pseudogene. The CDR3 contains 17 residues. CDR3 nucleotides: TGTGCCAGCAGCAAAGAAGGGGATAAACCTGGGCCCGGGGAGCTGTTTTTT. Amino acid sequence: CASSKEGDKPGPGELFF.

V is TRBV5-1 and J is TRBJ2-2; D is undetermined. The CDR3 extends over 15 amino acids. CDR1 and CDR2 from the germline V gene are SGHRS and YFSETQ. The ends were cut back, 0 bases at V and 1 base at J, with 7 bases in the middle. The CDR3, as DNA: TGCGCCAGCAGCTTGGGCTCAGGGAACACCGGGGAGCTGTTTTTT. Its translation is CASSLGSGNTGELFF.

The J gene is TRBJ2-1, the V gene TRBV30; TRBD1 might be the D (6 bases). Trimming stripped 5 bases from V and 0 bases from J, with 8 bases between. CDR1 and CDR2 from the germline V gene are GTSNPN and SVGIG (reference sequence). This CDR3 is built from 13 residues. DNA of the CDR3: TGTGCCTGGCAGGGGAGCTCCTACAATGAGCAGTTCTTC. Protein: CAWQGSSYNEQFF.

CDR3 protein: CASSPGTGNQPQHF. CDR3 bases: TGTGCCAGCAGCCCCGGGACAGGGAATCAGCCCCAGCATTTT. This chain joins TRBV7-8 and TRBJ1-5, with TRBD1 matching 9 bases. With V trimmed by 5 bases and J by 4 bases, 3 bases remained unmatched. Germline V gives CDR1 SGHVS, CDR2 FQNEAQ. The CDR3 is made up of 14 amino acids.

V gene TRBV7-2 combines with J gene TRBJ2-3, with D possibly TRBD2 on 5 matching bases. The ends were cut back, 5 bases at V and 3 bases at J, with 15 bases in the middle. Germline V gene lookup returns CDR1 SGHTA and CDR2 FQGNSA. This CDR3 contains 15 residues. The CDR3 DNA reads TGTGCCAGCAGCCCGGACTCCCTAGGGACAGATACGCAGTATTTT. It yields the protein CASSPDSLGTDTQYF.

The V call is TRBV4-3, the J call TRBJ2-1; D is unclear. The CDR3 runs 14 residues. The ends were cut back, 3 bases at V and 10 bases at J, with 16 bases in the middle. Per germline, CDR1 LGHNA and CDR2 YSLEER. The CDR3 region has the DNA TGCGCCAGCAGCCATCTGACTCTTGGGTGGGAGCAGTTCTTC. Translation gives CASSHLTLGWEQFF.

The gene calls are TRBV5-4 and TRBJ1-3; perhaps TRBD1 as D (6 bases). The CDR3 sequence is 15 residues long. Germline assignment: CDR1 SGHNT and CDR2 YYREEE (reference sequence). V was shortened by 4 bases and J by 0 bases, with 11 bases between the two germline ends. CDR3 DNA sequence: TGTGCCAGCAGCATAGGACAGAACTCTGGAAACACCATATATTTT. Translation gives CASSIGQNSGNTIYF.

This clone is a singleton in its sample. The chain uses TRBV9 and TRBJ2-1; TRBD1 is a possible D gene (6 bases). Trimming took 0 bases from V and 11 from J, leaving 9 bases between them. This CDR3 is 12 amino acids long. Germline V gene sequence: CDR1 SGDLS, CDR2 YYNGEE. Written as DNA, the CDR3 is TGTGCCAGCAGCGTAGGGGGGACAAAGCAGTTCTTC. It translates to CASSVGGTKQFF.

The chain is built from TRBV29-1 and TRBJ2-1; 14 nucleotides agree with TRBD2. CDR1 is SQVTM and CDR2 is ANQGSEA in the germline V gene. The CDR3 totals 15 residues. The V segment lost 5 bases and the J segment 9 bases; nucleotides outside the gene matches: 9. Here the CDR3 DNA reads TGCAGCGTTTGGGGCGGGACTAGCGGGAGTGGTGAGCAGTTCTTC. Protein sequence: CSVWGGTSGSGEQFF.

The chain is built from TRBV19 and TRBJ2-2, with 7 bases that match TRBD2. This CDR3 region has 14 residues. Germline V gene data show CDR1 as LNHDA and CDR2 as SQIVND (reference sequence). Losses at the gene ends were 6 bases for V and 5 bases for J; bases not matched to a gene: 6. CDR3 in amino acids: CASRRASGTGELFF. The CDR3 DNA reads as TGTGCCAGTAGAAGGGCTAGCGGAACCGGGGAGCTGTTTTTT.